The present T cell receptor (beta chain) was sequenced within a study of blood T cell repertoires in COVID-19. Source study methods: Reference gene primer amplification in the assay estimated nucleated cell counts. Sequencing used immunoSEQ multiplex PCR; TCRdb keeps in-frame clones, though not all of them. That table furnishes V, J and clone size, whereas the DNA furnished D and trimming. This sample has around 130,000 clones, with about 82% found just once. V shed 4 bases and J 4 bases; nucleotides not matched to a gene: 2. The CDR3 runs to 14 residues. The V gene's germline CDR1 is MGHRA and CDR2 YSYEKL.

The sample consisted of peripheral blood. V is TRBV4-1 and J is TRBJ2-1, with TRBD2 identical over 9 bases. The sequence derives from a man between 50 and 59 years old with acute or convalescent COVID-19. This chain's CDR3 is CASSRAGGYNEQFF. In DNA form, the CDR3 reads TGCGCCAGCAGCCGGGCGGGGGGGTACAATGAGCAGTTCTTC.